The entry that follows covers one T cell receptor beta chain sequence. The antigen is not known. Using immunoSEQ multiplex PCR, the repertoire was profiled, and TCRdb retains in-frame clones only, with some absent. The top ten hold around 1.8% of the sample, which has some 60,000 clones, around 90% seen once. This record belongs to a study of OX40 agonist ivuxolimab in advanced cancers. For the study at large: The study treated patients with ivuxolimab, an agonistic anti-OX40 (CD134) antibody. Mean age 60 years, range about 23 to 80; 82.7% male.

Per germline, CDR1 MNHNY and CDR2 SVGAGI (reference sequence). There are 15 residues in the CDR3. V lost 1 base to trimming and J lost 4 bases, with 13 bases between them. Study-wide results and caveats: Among the lowest peripheral clonal expansion occurred in 0.1-3.0 mg/kg partial responders.

The sample in question was CD4+ or CD8+ T cells sorted from blood, obtained in a trial of the OX40 agonist ivuxolimab. This sequence joins TRBV6-6 and TRBJ2-5; D may be TRBD1 or TRBD2 (6 bases each). This receptor was taken from an adult with an advanced solid tumor such as melanoma, head and neck, liver or kidney cancer. The DNA for the CDR3 is TGTGCCAGCAGTTACTTGAGGGGGAGGCGAGAGACCCAGTACTTC. Its translation: CASSYLRGRRETQYF.